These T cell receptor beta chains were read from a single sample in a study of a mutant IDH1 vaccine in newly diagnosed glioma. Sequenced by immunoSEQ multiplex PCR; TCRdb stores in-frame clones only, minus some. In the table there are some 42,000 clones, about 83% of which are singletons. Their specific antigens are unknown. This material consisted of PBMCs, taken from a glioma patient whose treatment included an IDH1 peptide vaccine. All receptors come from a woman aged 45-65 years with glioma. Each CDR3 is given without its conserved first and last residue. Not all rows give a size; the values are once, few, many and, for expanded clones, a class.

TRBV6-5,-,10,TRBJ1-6,ASSLIGSPLH
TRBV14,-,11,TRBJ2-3,ASSQDYTDTQY
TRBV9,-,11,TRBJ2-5,ASNRGTQETQY
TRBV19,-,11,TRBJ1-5,ASSTTSNQPQH
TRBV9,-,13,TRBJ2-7,ASSAGEGHGYEQY
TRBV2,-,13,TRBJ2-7,ASSDAGTGRYEQY
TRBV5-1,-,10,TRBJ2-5,ARQAKRETQY
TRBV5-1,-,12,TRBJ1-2,ASSLGGFDYGYT
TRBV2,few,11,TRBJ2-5,ASGGAFEETQY
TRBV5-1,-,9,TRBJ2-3,ASSLSDTQY
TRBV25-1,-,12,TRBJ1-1,ASSVEGPSTEAF
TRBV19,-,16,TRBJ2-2,ASSTGVGRQLNTGELF
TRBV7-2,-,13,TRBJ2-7,ASSLVGGQLYEQY
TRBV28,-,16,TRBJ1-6,ASSLFGQGAAYNSPLH
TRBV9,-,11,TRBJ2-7,ASSVTSFYEQY
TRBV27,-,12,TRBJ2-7,ASSSGSSSYEQY
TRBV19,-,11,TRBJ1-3,ASKGQGRNTIY
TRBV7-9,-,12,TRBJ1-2,ASSLAGVNYGYT
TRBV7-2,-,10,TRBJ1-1,ASSSRNTEAF
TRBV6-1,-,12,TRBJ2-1,ASTSTGTYNEQF
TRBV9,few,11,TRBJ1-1,ASSRQGGTEAF
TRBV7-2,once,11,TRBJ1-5,ASTGTANQPQH
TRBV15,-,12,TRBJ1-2,ATSWDRGNYGYT
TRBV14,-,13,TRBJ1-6,ASSQDRPYNSPLH
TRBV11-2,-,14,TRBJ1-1,ASSKDLQGPNTEAF
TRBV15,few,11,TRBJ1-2,ATSREKDYGYT
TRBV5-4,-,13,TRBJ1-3,ASSPGLGSGNTIY
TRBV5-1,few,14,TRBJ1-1,ASSLEIQGANTEAF
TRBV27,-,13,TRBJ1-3,ASSSSTGLGNTIY
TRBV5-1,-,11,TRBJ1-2,ASSLDSGGGYT
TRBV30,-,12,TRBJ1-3,AWHTGHHGNTIY
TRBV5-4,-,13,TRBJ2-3,ASSATQRGPDTQY
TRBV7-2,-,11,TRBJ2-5,ASSLAPRETQY
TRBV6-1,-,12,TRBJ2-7,ASRRDVLSYEQY
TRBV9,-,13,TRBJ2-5,ASSVGGGPEETQY